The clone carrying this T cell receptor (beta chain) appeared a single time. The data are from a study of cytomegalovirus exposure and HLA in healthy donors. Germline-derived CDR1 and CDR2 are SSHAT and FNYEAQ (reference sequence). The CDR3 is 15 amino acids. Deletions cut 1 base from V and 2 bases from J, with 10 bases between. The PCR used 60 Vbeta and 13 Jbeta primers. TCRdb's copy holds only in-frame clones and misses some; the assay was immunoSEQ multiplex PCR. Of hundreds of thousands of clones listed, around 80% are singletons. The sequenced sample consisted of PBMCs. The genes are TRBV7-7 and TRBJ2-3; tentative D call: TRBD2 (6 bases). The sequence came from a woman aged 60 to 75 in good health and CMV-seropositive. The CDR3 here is CASSLGGGNTDTQYF. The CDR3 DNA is TGTGCCAGCAGCTTAGGTGGGGGGAACACAGATACGCAGTATTTT.